One and the same sample provided the 16 T cell receptor beta chains below, sequenced in a study of cytomegalovirus exposure and HLA in healthy donors. Use of 60 Vbeta and 13 Jbeta primers characterized the PCR. Method: immunoSEQ multiplex PCR; TCRdb's copy keeps in-frame clones and lacks some. The data contain 150,000 to 200,000 clones, roughly 75% of them singletons. The sequencing input was PBMCs. These receptors originate from a woman in her twenties or thirties in good health and CMV-seronegative.

The chain uses TRBV4-2 and TRBJ2-5; D gene uncertain. Germline lookup yields CDR1 LGHNA and CDR2 YNFKEQ. V was clipped by 0 bases and J by 0 bases, with 5 bases between them. The CDR3 has 14 amino acids. In DNA, the CDR3 is TGTGCCAGCAGCCAAGATTCAGACCAAGAGACCCAGTACTTC. This encodes CASSQDSDQETQYF.

Details on this clone: The same CDR3 can be traced to other DNA sequences in this sample. The CDR3 DNA is TGTGCCAGCAGCTTGGACAGGGGGCCCTATGGCTACACCTTC. Translated, it gives CASSLDRGPYGYTF. The chain combines TRBV5-4 with TRBJ1-2; 9 bases line up with TRBD1. The CDR3 covers 14 residues. With 0 bases clipped from V and 4 bases from J, the junction kept 1 base outside the gene matches. The germline V gene encodes CDR1 SGHNT and CDR2 YYREEE (reference sequence).

The chain employs TRBV5-1 and TRBJ2-1; 12 bases match TRBD1. CDR1 and CDR2 from the germline V gene are SGHRS and YFSETQ. The length of the CDR3 is 15 residues. With 7 bases clipped from V and 6 bases from J, the junction kept 8 bases outside the gene matches. This CDR3 is CASLRMGQGANEQFF. The CDR3 DNA is TGCGCCAGCTTGAGAATGGGACAGGGGGCCAATGAGCAGTTCTTC. The variable domain in full, with the rest retrieved from reference TRBV5-1 and TRBJ2-1, is KAGVTQTPRYLIKTRGQQVTLSCSPISGHRSVSWYQQTPGQGLQFLFEYFSETQRNKGNFPGRFSGRQFSNSRSEMNVSTLELGDSALYLCASLRMGQGANEQFFGPGTRLTVL.

V usage is TRBV20-1 and J usage is TRBJ1-1; D unclear. Germline V CDR1 and CDR2: DFQATT, SNEGSKA (reference sequence). This CDR3 is built from 11 residues. V was shortened by 1 base and J by 4 bases, with 4 bases between the two germline ends. The DNA for the CDR3 is TGCAGTGCTAGAGTCGGCACTGAAGCTTTCTTT. This translates into CSARVGTEAFF.

The chain joins TRBV7-9 to TRBJ1-5, with D perhaps matching TRBD1 (6 bases). Trimming took 4 bases from V and 4 from J, leaving 11 bases between them. The CDR3 is 14 residues long. Per germline, CDR1 SEHNR and CDR2 FQNEAQ (reference sequence). CDR3 protein: CASSSTGFNQPQHF. The CDR3 bases are TGTGCCAGCAGCTCGACAGGTTTTAATCAGCCCCAGCATTTT.

The CDR3: CAWAPPRINNEQFF. The CDR3 bases are TGTGCCTGGGCGCCCCCACGCATAAACAATGAGCAGTTCTTC. The chain joins TRBV30 to TRBJ2-1; D is uncertain. CDR1 and CDR2 from the germline V gene are GTSNPN and SVGIG (reference sequence). The CDR3 covers 14 residues. Trimming removed 5 bases at V and 5 bases at J, with 16 bases between.

The V and J genes are TRBV18 and TRBJ1-2, with 10 positions matching TRBD1. CDR1 is KGHSH and CDR2 is LQKENI in the germline V gene. The CDR3 is 16 amino acids. With 1 base clipped from V and 2 bases from J, the junction kept 4 bases outside the gene matches. The DNA for the CDR3 is TGTGCCAGCTCACCACTTCCGGGACAGGGGAACTATGGCTACACCTTC. It translates to CASSPLPGQGNYGYTF.

This clone showed up just a few times. The chain carries TRBV5-6 and TRBJ1-1; a possible D gene is TRBD1 (6 bases). Between the trimmed V and J ends, which lost 3 bases and 6 bases, there was a span of 15 bases. The CDR3 sequence is 14 residues long. The germline V gene encodes CDR1 SGHDT and CDR2 YYEEEE. CDR3 sequence reads: CASSSGPQGPEAFF. As DNA, the CDR3 is TGTGCCAGCAGCTCGGGGCCACAGGGCCCTGAAGCTTTCTTT.

CDR3 amino acids: CASSIGTANSPLHF. The CDR3 DNA is TGTGCCAGTAGTATTGGGACAGCGAATTCACCCCTCCACTTT. The chain employs TRBV19 and TRBJ1-6; 7 nucleotides match TRBD1. Germline CDR1 and CDR2: LNHDA and SQIVND (reference sequence). V lost 3 bases, J lost 7 bases, and 3 bases stayed unmatched. The CDR3 totals 14 residues.

The chain recombines TRBV5-1 with TRBJ2-1; perhaps TRBD2 as D (6 bases). This CDR3 region has 13 residues. With 4 bases removed from V and 8 bases from J, the gap between germline ends came to 13 bases. CDR1 SGHRS and CDR2 YFSETQ come from the germline V gene. CDR3 nucleotide sequence: TGCGCCAGCAGCAGGGGACTTATGGATGAGCAGTTCTTC. Amino acids: CASSRGLMDEQFF.

This chain links TRBV25-1 with TRBJ2-7, with a weak D call TRBD2 (7 bases). V lost 1 base and J 2 bases, leaving 12 bases between the germline ends. Germline V gene data show CDR1 as MGHDK and CDR2 as SYGVNS. CDR3 length equals 15 residues. The CDR3 loop reads CASSEWGGRAYEQYF. In nucleotides, the CDR3 is TGTGCCAGCAGTGAATGGGGGGGGCGAGCCTACGAGCAGTACTTC.

The chain links TRBV11-2 to TRBJ1-2; 8 bases align to TRBD1. V lost 3 bases to trimming and J lost 7 bases; unmatched junction nucleotides: 10. The CDR3 sequence is 15 residues long. From germline, CDR1 is SGHAT and CDR2 FQNNGV. In nucleotides, the CDR3 is TGTGCCAGCAGCTTCCCCGGACAGGGCGTAGGTGGCTACACCTTC. Protein: CASSFPGQGVGGYTF.

This chain joins TRBV7-2 and TRBJ1-2, with D maybe TRBD1 (6 bases). The germline CDR1 and CDR2 sequences are SGHTA and FQGNSA. V was clipped by 5 bases and J by 0 bases, with 16 bases between them. The CDR3 runs to 16 residues. The CDR3 nucleotides read TGTGCCAGCAGCCCCGGATGGACAGTAGCTAACTATGGCTACACCTTC. It specifies CASSPGWTVANYGYTF.

The V and J genes are TRBV7-3 and TRBJ1-2; 8 positions match TRBD1. Germline values: CDR1 SGHTA, CDR2 FQGTGA. Trimming took 3 bases from V and 4 from J; bases not matched to a gene: 1. The CDR3 is 13 amino acids. In DNA form, the CDR3 reads TGTGCCAGCAGCTTGGGACAGGTCTATGGCTACACCTTC. This codes for CASSLGQVYGYTF.

This clone appeared once. The chain couples TRBV27 to TRBJ1-2; 9 nucleotides align to TRBD1. The germline gives CDR1 MNHEY, CDR2 SMNVEV (reference sequence). Unmatched junction bases numbered 12, after V lost 6 bases and J lost 4 bases. The CDR3 runs to 16 residues. The CDR3 sequence is CASRPSGDRAVYGYTF. The CDR3, as DNA: TGTGCCAGCAGACCCTCAGGGGACAGGGCCGTCTATGGCTACACCTTC.

The chain has TRBV5-1 and TRBJ2-7, with 10 bases matching TRBD2. J was trimmed by 2 bases and V by 4 bases; bases with no gene match: 6. The CDR3 runs 15 residues. CDR1 is SGHRS and CDR2 is YFSETQ in the germline V gene. The CDR3 spells CASSLSGGPPYEQYF. The CDR3, as DNA: TGCGCCAGCAGCCTTAGCGGGGGGCCGCCCTACGAGCAGTACTTC.